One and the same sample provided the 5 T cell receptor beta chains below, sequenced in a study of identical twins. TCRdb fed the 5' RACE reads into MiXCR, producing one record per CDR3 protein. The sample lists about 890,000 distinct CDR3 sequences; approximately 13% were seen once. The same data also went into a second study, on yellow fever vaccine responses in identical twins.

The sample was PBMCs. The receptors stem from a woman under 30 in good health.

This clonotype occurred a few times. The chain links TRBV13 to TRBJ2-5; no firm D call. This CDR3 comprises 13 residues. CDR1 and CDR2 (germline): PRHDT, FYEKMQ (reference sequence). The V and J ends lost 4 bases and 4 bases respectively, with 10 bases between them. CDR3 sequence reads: CASSSKLRETQYF. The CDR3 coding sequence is TGTGCCAGCAGCTCCAAATTAAGAGAGACCCAGTACTTC.

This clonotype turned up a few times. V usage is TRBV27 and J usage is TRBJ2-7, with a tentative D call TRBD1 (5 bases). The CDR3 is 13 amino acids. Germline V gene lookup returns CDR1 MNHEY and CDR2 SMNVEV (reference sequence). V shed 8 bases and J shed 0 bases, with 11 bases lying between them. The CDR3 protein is CASSAGISYEQYF. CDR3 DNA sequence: TGTGCCAGCTCGGCAGGGATCTCCTACGAGCAGTACTTC.

The CDR3 spells CASSQIGGQVGELFF. CDR3 coding DNA: TGTGCCAGCAGCCAAATTGGGGGGCAGGTCGGGGAGCTGTTTTTT. V usage is TRBV7-6 and J usage is TRBJ2-2, with D possibly called TRBD1 or TRBD2 (6 bases each). Germline-derived CDR1 and CDR2 are SGHVS and FNYEAQ. The CDR3 sequence is 15 residues long. The V end was cut by 5 bases, the J end by 7 bases, with 17 bases between. The full variable domain, its missing parts supplied by reference TRBV7-6 and TRBJ2-2, is GAGVSQSPRYKVTKRGQDVALRCDPISGHVSLYWYRQALGQGPEFLTYFNYEAQQDKSGLPNDRFSAERPEGSISTLTIQRTEQRDSAMYRCASSQIGGQVGELFFGEGSRLTVL.

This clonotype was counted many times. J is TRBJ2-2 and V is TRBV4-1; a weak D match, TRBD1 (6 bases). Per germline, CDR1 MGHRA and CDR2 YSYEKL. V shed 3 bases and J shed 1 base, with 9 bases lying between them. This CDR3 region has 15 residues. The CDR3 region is CASSQPTGNTGELFF. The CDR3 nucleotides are TGCGCCAGCAGCCAGCCGACAGGGAACACCGGGGAGCTGTTTTTT.

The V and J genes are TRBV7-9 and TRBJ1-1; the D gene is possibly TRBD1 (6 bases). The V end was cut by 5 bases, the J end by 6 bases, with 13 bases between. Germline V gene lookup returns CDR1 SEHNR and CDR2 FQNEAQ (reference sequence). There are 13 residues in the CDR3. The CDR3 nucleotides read TGTGCCAGCAGCGCTAACAGGGACGCTGAAGCTTTCTTT. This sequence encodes CASSANRDAEAFF.